Below, 14 T cell receptor beta chains from the same sample are listed, as sequenced in a study of patients and donors after allogeneic stem cell transplantation (dated by TCRdb to the early 2020s). To prepare the library, RT-PCR was applied. Sequencing used a NextSeq 550. The public reads were run again by TCRdb, first through fastp at Q25 and then through MiXCR, and only productive beta chains were kept. When rows share a CDR3 protein, they turn into one entry using the most common DNA and genes. Within this sample are roughly 230,000 distinct CDR3 sequences, with roughly an eighth of them counted one time only. Clones ranked in the top ten supply around 10% of the sample. Sequencing was carried out using blood, either unsorted or a sorted T cell fraction (not recorded which). Receptors were obtained from a human donor who was either an allogeneic HSCT recipient or a stem cell or donor lymphocyte infusion donor (not recorded which). It is not recorded whose cells these are; they may come from a transplant donor.

This clonotype was seen a handful of times. The chain couples TRBV25-1 to TRBJ2-7; the D is unclear. The CDR3 has 11 amino acids. Trimming removed 3 bases at V and 2 bases at J, with 2 bases between. Germline CDR1 MGHDK, CDR2 SYGVNS. Here the CDR3 DNA reads TGTGCCAGCAGTGATCCCTACGAGCAGTACTTC. Its protein product is CASSDPYEQYF.

This clonotype was counted a few times. The chain couples TRBV10-3 to TRBJ1-5; D unresolved. This CDR3 region has 16 residues. Per germline, CDR1 ENHRY and CDR2 SYGVKD. Trimming removed 0 bases from V and 2 bases from J, with 11 bases in between. CDR3 nucleotide sequence: TGTGCCATCAGTGAGTCCGGGGTTGGCCGCAATCAGCCCCAGCATTTT. Protein sequence: CAISESGVGRNQPQHF.

The chain has TRBV20-1 and TRBJ1-6; TRBD1 might be the D (5 bases). CDR3 length equals 15 residues. The germline V gene encodes CDR1 DFQATT and CDR2 SNEGSKA (reference sequence). Trimming removed 1 base at V and 5 bases at J, with 12 bases between. The CDR3 loop reads CSARGGAGNNSPLHF. Here the CDR3 DNA reads TGCAGTGCTAGAGGAGGGGCAGGGAATAATTCACCCCTCCACTTT.

This chain connects TRBV18 to TRBJ1-2; no reliable D call. This CDR3 has 13 residues. Germline V gene lookup returns CDR1 KGHSH and CDR2 LQKENI. Deletions cut 4 bases from V and 8 bases from J, with 14 bases between. The CDR3 sequence: CASSRDPTEGYTF. CDR3 in DNA: TGTGCCAGCTCACGCGACCCCACAGAGGGCTACACCTTC.

This clonotype was picked up one time. The chain links TRBV7-2 to TRBJ2-7; D gene uncertain. Trimming shortened V by 2 bases and J by 2 bases, and 7 bases separated the two germline ends. CDR1 and CDR2 from the germline V gene are SGHTA and FQGNSA. This CDR3 region has 13 residues. CDR3 loop: CASSLSRTYEQYF. CDR3 nucleotides: TGTGCCAGCAGCTTAAGTCGGACCTACGAGCAGTACTTC.

There are a few counts of this clonotype. This chain connects TRBV29-1 to TRBJ1-1, with D tentatively TRBD1 (6 bases). Germline CDR1 and CDR2: SQVTM and ANQGSEA. The CDR3 totals 12 residues. Trimming took 3 bases from V and 8 from J, leaving 13 bases between them. DNA for the CDR3: TGCAGCGTTGATTCGACAGGAGAGGAAGCTTTCTTT. Protein sequence: CSVDSTGEEAFF.

This clonotype was recorded at least ten times. The rearrangement links TRBV6-5 to TRBJ2-7; the match to TRBD2 covers 7 bases. V dropped 5 bases and J dropped 7; count of bases not matched to a gene: 5. CDR1 and CDR2 (germline): MNHEY, SVGAGI. The CDR3 loop spans 12 amino acids. CDR3 bases: TGTGCCAGCAGTGAGACTAGCAGTGAGCAGTACTTC. Protein product: CASSETSSEQYF.

This clonotype was detected many times. The chain carries TRBV5-6 and TRBJ1-5; D not certain. Germline CDR1 SGHDT, CDR2 YYEEEE. The CDR3 covers 15 residues. V shed 2 bases and J shed 0 bases, with 9 bases lying between them. The CDR3: CASSFGKNSNQPQHF. The DNA of the CDR3 is TGTGCCAGCAGCTTTGGCAAGAATAGCAATCAGCCCCAGCATTTT.

Of note for this clonotype: One junction end does not reproduce the germline sequence, and a read error may be involved. The chain links TRBV20-1 to TRBJ2-3; TRBD1 aligns across 10 bases. Germline V lookup: CDR1 DFQATT, CDR2 SNEGSKA (reference sequence). This CDR3 comprises 14 residues. CDR3 coding DNA: TGCAGTGCTGGAGACAGGGGGCTCGGAGATACGCAGTATTTT. Translating gives CSAGDRGLGDTQYF.

This clonotype was found many times. The J gene is TRBJ1-2, the V gene TRBV11-3, with D possibly TRBD1 on 5 matching bases. V was pared by 4 bases and J by 5 bases, with 8 bases between. This CDR3 is built from 12 residues. Germline CDR1 is SGHNT and CDR2 is YENEEA. As DNA, the CDR3 is TGTGCCAGCAGCTCCTCAGGGTATGGCTACACCTTC. Residues: CASSSSGYGYTF.

This clonotype was counted at least ten times. The chain uses TRBV2 and TRBJ1-2; unclear D gene. There are 13 residues in the CDR3. V lost 0 bases and J lost 3, with 5 bases in between. The V gene's germline CDR1 is SNHLY and CDR2 FYNNEI. CDR3 in DNA: TGTGCCAGCAGTGAAGCCAACTACTATGGCTACACCTTC. This encodes CASSEANYYGYTF.

This clonotype was counted only a few times. The gene calls are TRBV3-1 and TRBJ2-4, with no clear D. V was pared by 1 base and J by 1 base, with 11 bases between. Germline V gene data show CDR1 as LGHDT and CDR2 as YNNKEL (reference sequence). This CDR3 is built from 16 residues. The CDR3 DNA reads as TGTGCCAGCAGCCAAGGAGGAAGTGCGGCCAAAAACATTCAGTACTTC. It encodes CASSQGGSAAKNIQYF.

The chain carries TRBV20-1 and TRBJ2-3; 9 bases align to TRBD2. This CDR3 is 16 amino acids long. The J segment lost 3 bases and the V segment lost 5 bases, leaving 12 bases of the junction unmatched. Germline values: CDR1 DFQATT, CDR2 SNEGSKA (reference sequence). CDR3 sequence reads: CSAPRWASGMTDTQYF. The CDR3 nucleotides are TGCAGTGCTCCCCGCTGGGCTAGCGGGATGACAGATACGCAGTATTTT.

This clonotype was observed a handful of times. The chain links TRBV6-1 to TRBJ2-7, with a weak D call TRBD1 (5 bases). Deletions cut 6 bases from V and 3 bases from J, with 12 bases between. Germline CDR1 is MNHNS and CDR2 is SASEGT. The CDR3 sequence is 13 residues long. The CDR3 here is CASSRTIYYEQYF. The CDR3 nucleotides are TGTGCCAGCAGCCGGACAATTTACTACGAGCAGTACTTC.